This T cell receptor (beta chain) was sequenced for a study of T cells after yellow fever vaccination. Study-wide context: Those fractions that held only low numbers of cells were prepared using the SMART-Seq v4 Ultra Low Input RNA kit.

This clonotype has only a few counts. Its antigen is unidentified. V was pared by 4 bases and J by 3 bases, with 8 bases of the junction left unmatched. Germline V gene sequence: CDR1 LGHDT, CDR2 YNNKEL (reference sequence). The CDR3 has 15 amino acids. One entry per CDR3 protein, called by TCRdb with MiXCR from the 5' RACE reads. The data contain some 400,000 distinct CDR3 sequences, 18% of them singletons. Study-level results: Most clones from primary vaccination were detected again post-booster (roughly 96% CD4, around 88% CD8).

The clonotype comes from a man aged 18 to 35 who received the YFV17D yellow fever vaccine. This specimen consisted of PBMCs, obtained before the yellow fever booster vaccination. This chain links TRBV3-1 with TRBJ2-7, with 8 bases fitting TRBD1. For the CDR3, the DNA is TGTGCCAGCAGCCCCGGCTCCGGGACAGGCTACGAGCAGTACTTC. Its translation: CASSPGSGTGYEQYF.